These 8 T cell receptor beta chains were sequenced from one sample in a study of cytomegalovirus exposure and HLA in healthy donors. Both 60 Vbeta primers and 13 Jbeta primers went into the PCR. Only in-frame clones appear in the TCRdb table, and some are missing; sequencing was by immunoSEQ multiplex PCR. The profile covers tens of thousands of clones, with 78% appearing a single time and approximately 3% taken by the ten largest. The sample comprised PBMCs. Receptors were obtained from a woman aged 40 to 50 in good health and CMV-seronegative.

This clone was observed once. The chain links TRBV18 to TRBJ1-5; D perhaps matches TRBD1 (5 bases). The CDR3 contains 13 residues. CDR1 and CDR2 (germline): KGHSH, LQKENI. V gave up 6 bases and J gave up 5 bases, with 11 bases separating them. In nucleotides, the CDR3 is TGTGCCAGCTCCCTTGTAGGGGATCAGCCCCAGCATTTT. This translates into CASSLVGDQPQHF.

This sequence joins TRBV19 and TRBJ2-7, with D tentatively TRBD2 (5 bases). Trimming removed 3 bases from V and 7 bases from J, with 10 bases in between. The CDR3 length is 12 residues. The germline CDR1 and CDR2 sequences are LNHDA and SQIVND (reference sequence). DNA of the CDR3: TGTGCCAGTAGTATGGGAGAGTTAGAGCAGTACTTC. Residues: CASSMGELEQYF.

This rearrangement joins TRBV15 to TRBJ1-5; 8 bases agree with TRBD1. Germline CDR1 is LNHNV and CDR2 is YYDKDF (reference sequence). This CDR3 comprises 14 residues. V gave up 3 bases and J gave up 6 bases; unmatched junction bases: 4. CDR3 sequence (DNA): TGTGCCACCAGCAGTTACAGGGGGGCTCAGCCCCAGCATTTT. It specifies CATSSYRGAQPQHF.

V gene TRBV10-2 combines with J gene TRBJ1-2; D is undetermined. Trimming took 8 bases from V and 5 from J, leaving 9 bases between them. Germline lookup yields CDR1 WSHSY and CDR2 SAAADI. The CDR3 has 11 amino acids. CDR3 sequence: CASGRDYGYTF. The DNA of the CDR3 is TGCGCCAGCGGCCGGGATTATGGCTACACCTTC.

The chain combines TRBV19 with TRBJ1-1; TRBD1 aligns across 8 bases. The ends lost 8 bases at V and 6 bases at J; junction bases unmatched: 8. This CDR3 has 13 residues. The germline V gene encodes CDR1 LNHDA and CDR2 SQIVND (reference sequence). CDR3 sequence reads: CASYPYRGAEAFF. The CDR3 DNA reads TGTGCCAGTTACCCCTACAGGGGGGCTGAAGCTTTCTTT. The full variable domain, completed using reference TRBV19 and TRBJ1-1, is DGGITQSPKYLFRKEGQNVTLSCEQNLNHDAMYWYRQDPGQGLRLIYYSQIVNDFQKGDIAEGYSVSREKKESFPLTVTSAQKNPTAFYLCASYPYRGAEAFFGQGTRLTVV.

CDR3 sequence reads: CAWSVRGRGSTDTQYF. In DNA form, the CDR3 reads TGTGCCTGGAGTGTTAGGGGCAGGGGCTCCACAGATACGCAGTATTTT. The gene calls are TRBV30 and TRBJ2-3, with a tentative D call TRBD1 (6 bases). Between the trimmed V and J ends, which lost 0 bases and 2 bases, there was a span of 15 bases. CDR1 and CDR2 from the germline V gene are GTSNPN and SVGIG (reference sequence). The CDR3 loop spans 16 amino acids.

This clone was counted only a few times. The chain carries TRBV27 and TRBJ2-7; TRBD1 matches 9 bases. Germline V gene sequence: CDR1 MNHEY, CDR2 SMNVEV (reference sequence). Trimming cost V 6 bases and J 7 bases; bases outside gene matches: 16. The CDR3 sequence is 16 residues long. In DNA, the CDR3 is TGTGCCAGCAGGATCTCCGGTTGGACAGGGGTACGGGAGCAGTACTTC. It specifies CASRISGWTGVREQYF.

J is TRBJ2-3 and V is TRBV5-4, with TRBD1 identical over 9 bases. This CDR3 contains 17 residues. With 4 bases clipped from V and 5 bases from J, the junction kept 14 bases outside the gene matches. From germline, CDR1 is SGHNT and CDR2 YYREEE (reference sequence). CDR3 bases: TGTGCCAGCAGCCGACCGAAGACGACAGGGGGGGGAGATACGCAGTATTTT. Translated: CASSRPKTTGGGDTQYF. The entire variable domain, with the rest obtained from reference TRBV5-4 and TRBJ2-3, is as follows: ETGVTQSPTHLIKTRGQQVTLRCSSQSGHNTVSWYQQALGQGPQFIFQYYREEENGRGNFPPRFSGLQFPNYSSELNVNALELDDSALYLCASSRPKTTGGGDTQYFGPGTRLTVL.